What follows are 10 T cell receptor beta chains derived from one specimen sequenced in a study of tumor-infiltrating lymphocytes in primary liver carcinoma. For blood RNA, unsorted whole blood served as the source, and germline DNA was extracted too. With around 490 ng total RNA as template and a constant-region primer, TCR beta cDNA was made. Libraries of TCR beta came from three nested multiplex PCR rounds with slightly modified ARM-PCR. TRBV1-TRBV30 forward and Cbeta reverse primers drove the first two roughly 10-cycle rounds. TCRdb independently ran MiXCR on the multiplex PCR reads; one entry per CDR3 protein. The repertoire holds some 190,000 distinct CDR3 sequences, with 60% as singletons. The material sequenced was peripheral blood. The receptors originated from a man in his forties with primary liver carcinoma and hepatitis B virus infection.

The chain is built from TRBV10-2 and TRBJ2-7; D gene ambiguous. With 4 bases removed from V and 5 bases from J, the gap between germline ends came to 9 bases. Germline values: CDR1 WSHSY, CDR2 SAAADI. The CDR3 is 12 residues long. The CDR3 nucleotides read TGCGCCAGCAGTGGTTGGGTCAACGAGCAGTACTTC. It is translated as CASSGWVNEQYF.

The CDR3 DNA reads as TGTGCCAGCAATGACCGTATTAATGAGCAGTTCTTC. This translates into CASNDRINEQFF. The chain carries TRBV6-1 and TRBJ2-1, with unresolved D. Germline-derived CDR1 and CDR2 are MNHNS and SASEGT. The V end was cut by 7 bases, the J end by 7 bases, with 11 bases between. This CDR3 is 12 amino acids long.

The chain couples TRBV4-1 to TRBJ2-7; 11 bases line up with TRBD2. Germline-derived CDR1 and CDR2 are MGHRA and YSYEKL. CDR3 length: 16 residues. V lost 4 bases and J lost 4; bases outside the gene matches: 9. The CDR3 region is CASSPRLAGKGYEQYF. The CDR3 coding sequence is TGCGCCAGCAGCCCGCGACTAGCGGGAAAGGGATACGAGCAGTACTTC.

This clonotype was seen repeatedly, ten times or more. The chain combines TRBV13 with TRBJ2-5; D unclear. CDR3 size: 14 residues. The germline V gene has CDR1 PRHDT and CDR2 FYEKMQ (reference sequence). The germline V and J ends were trimmed by 5 bases and 2 bases, with 12 bases remaining between them. The chain's CDR3 is CASSLGRIQETQYF. The CDR3 nucleotides are TGTGCCAGCAGCCTCGGACGGATTCAAGAGACCCAGTACTTC.

As for this clonotype: One end of the junction fails to match germline, which may point to a read error. V usage is TRBV11-2 and J usage is TRBJ2-6; possible D gene TRBD2, 5 bases. Looked up from germline, CDR1 is SGHAT and CDR2 is FQNNGV. This CDR3 is 18 amino acids long. CDR3 amino acids: CVSSPYGIGRSGANVLTF. As DNA, the CDR3 is TGTGTCAGCAGCCCCTACGGGATAGGGAGATCTGGGGCCAACGTCCTGACTTTC. Looking up the rest from reference TRBV11-2 and TRBJ2-6 gives the full variable domain: EAGVAQSPRYKIIEKRQSVAFWCNPISGHATLYWYQQILGQGPKLLIQFQNNGVVDDSQLPKDRFSAERLKGVDSTLKIQPAKLEDSAVYLCVSSPYGIGRSGANVLTFGAGSRLTVL.

Remarks on this clonotype: A much larger clone lies a single base off, so this may be a read error. The V and J genes are TRBV12-3 or TRBV12-4 and TRBJ2-7; maybe TRBD1 (6 bases). Trimming pared 5 bases from V and 7 bases from J, leaving 18 bases between. The CDR3 length is 14 residues. Here the CDR3 reads CASSQPGHRPEQYF. As DNA, the CDR3 is TGTGCCAGCAGTCAACCGGGACACAGACCTGAGCAGTACTTC.

This clonotype was seen more than once but under ten times. Likely a read error: the CDR3 ends without its conserved phenylalanine or tryptophan. The genes are TRBV12-3 or TRBV12-4 and TRBJ1-1, with D uncertain. V was clipped by 4 bases and J by 10 bases, with 10 bases between them. This CDR3 spans 11 amino acids. CDR3 nucleotides: TGTGCCAGCAGTTCCGCCTCCGGAGCTTTCTCT. Its translation is CASSSASGAFS.

This clonotype was recorded only once. Just one base apart from a much larger clone, this may be a read error. The chain has TRBV11-3 and TRBJ2-1, with 7 bases that match TRBD2. With V trimmed by 5 bases and J by 9 bases, 10 bases remained unmatched. The CDR3 covers 14 residues. CDR1 and CDR2 (germline): SGHNT, YENEEA. In DNA, the CDR3 is TGTGCCAGCAGCCTCGTGGGGGGGGACCTTGAGCAGTTCTTC. It yields the protein CASSLVGGDLEQFF.

Only a few counts were recorded for this clonotype. This chain links TRBV29-1 with TRBJ2-3; D might be TRBD2 (6 bases). Germline V lookup: CDR1 SQVTM, CDR2 ANQGSEA. Trimming took 6 bases from V and 3 from J, leaving 19 bases between them. The CDR3 runs to 15 residues. CDR3 sequence reads: CSVGPVCGGTDTQYF. CDR3 bases: TGCAGCGTCGGACCCGTCTGTGGAGGGACAGATACGCAGTATTTT.

Remarks on this clonotype: The conserved final phenylalanine or tryptophan is absent from the CDR3, which likely points to a read error. V gene TRBV4-1 combines with J gene TRBJ2-3, with 7 positions matching TRBD2. Per the germline V gene, CDR1 is MGHRA and CDR2 is YSYEKL. This CDR3 is 16 amino acids long. Trimming removed 1 base from V and 6 bases from J; junction bases left unmatched: 10. The CDR3 protein is CASSQVGGDLPDTQYL. The CDR3 nucleotides are TGCGCCAGCAGCCAAGTGGGAGGGGACCTACCGGATACGCAGTATCTT.